Shown below are 19 T cell receptor beta chains from a single sample sequenced in a study of blood T cell repertoires in COVID-19. Here immunoSEQ multiplex PCR was the method, and the copy in TCRdb shows in-frame clones only, minus some. Of around 300,000 clones listed, around 90% are singletons. Material for sequencing was PBMCs or T cells enriched from blood (not recorded which). Every receptor here comes from a woman aged 30 to 39 who had recovered from COVID-19.

The chain employs TRBV9 and TRBJ2-7, with D unresolved. This CDR3 is built from 15 residues. V was trimmed by 4 bases and J by 4 bases, leaving 18 bases between them. Per the germline V gene, CDR1 is SGDLS and CDR2 is YYNGEE. The CDR3 coding sequence is TGTGCCAGCAGCCCTTTTATTGAGTCACCTTACGAGCAGTACTTC. Amino acid sequence: CASSPFIESPYEQYF.

CDR3 protein: CASSWDRASGGIGNEQFF. CDR3 sequence (DNA): TGTGCCAGCAGTTGGGATAGGGCTAGCGGGGGGATTGGCAATGAGCAGTTCTTC. V is TRBV28 and J is TRBJ2-1; 11 nucleotides agree with TRBD2. The ends lost 4 bases at V and 6 bases at J; junction bases unmatched: 14. The CDR3 spans 18 residues. Germline-derived CDR1 and CDR2 are MDHEN and SYDVKM.

The rearrangement links TRBV30 to TRBJ2-3; 7 nucleotides line up with TRBD2. V lost 1 base, J lost 2 bases, and 6 bases stayed unmatched. The germline CDR1 and CDR2 sequences are GTSNPN and SVGIG (reference sequence). The CDR3 is 15 residues long. CDR3 sequence: CAWSDLADLTDTQYF. CDR3 coding DNA: TGTGCCTGGAGTGATCTAGCGGACCTCACAGATACGCAGTATTTT.

The CDR3 bases are TGCGCCAGCAGCGGAGGGGCAGGGGGCTATGGCTACACCTTC. Translating it yields CASSGGAGGYGYTF. This chain links TRBV4-1 with TRBJ1-2, with 7 bases identical to TRBD1. V dropped 5 bases and J dropped 4; count of bases not matched to a gene: 7. Germline lookup yields CDR1 MGHRA and CDR2 YSYEKL. The CDR3 consists of 14 residues.

For this clone: Other nucleotide sequences from this sample produce the same CDR3. The V gene is TRBV27, the J gene TRBJ2-7; D is uncertain. The germline V gene encodes CDR1 MNHEY and CDR2 SMNVEV (reference sequence). Trimming removed 5 bases at V and 0 bases at J, with 8 bases between. The CDR3 consists of 13 residues. For the CDR3, the DNA is TGTGCCAGCAGTCCATTGAGCTCCTACGAGCAGTACTTC. It yields the protein CASSPLSSYEQYF.

V is TRBV5-1 and J is TRBJ1-6; TRBD1 might be the D (6 bases). Germline V gene lookup returns CDR1 SGHRS and CDR2 YFSETQ. V lost 0 bases, J lost 8 bases, and 12 bases lay in between. The CDR3 extends over 15 amino acids. DNA for the CDR3: TGCGCCAGCAGCTTGGATCAGGGGTGGGATTCACCCCTCCACTTT. Translating gives CASSLDQGWDSPLHF. Together with reference TRBV5-1 and TRBJ1-6, the CDR3 gives the full variable domain: KAGVTQTPRYLIKTRGQQVTLSCSPISGHRSVSWYQQTPGQGLQFLFEYFSETQRNKGNFPGRFSGRQFSNSRSEMNVSTLELGDSALYLCASSLDQGWDSPLHFGNGTRLTVT.

This chain links TRBV7-7 with TRBJ2-5; D is unresolved. The CDR3 has 14 residues. The V end was cut by 5 bases, the J end by 5 bases, with 15 bases between. The V gene's germline CDR1 is SSHAT and CDR2 FNYEAQ (reference sequence). CDR3 sequence: CASSPTTPGETQYF. CDR3 nucleotides: TGTGCCAGCAGCCCTACGACTCCCGGCGAGACCCAGTACTTC.

This chain uses TRBV19 with TRBJ2-1, with 9 bases that match TRBD1. This CDR3 is 15 amino acids long. From germline, CDR1 is LNHDA and CDR2 SQIVND (reference sequence). With V trimmed by 6 bases and J by 2 bases, 5 bases remained unmatched. CDR3 DNA: TGTGCCAGTAGGCCCACAGGGGGCACCTACAATGAGCAGTTCTTC. Amino acid sequence: CASRPTGGTYNEQFF.

The chain is built from TRBV19 and TRBJ1-6; 10 bases align to TRBD1. The CDR3 has 14 residues. With 7 bases clipped from V and 5 bases from J, the junction kept 2 bases outside the gene matches. Looked up from germline, CDR1 is LNHDA and CDR2 is SQIVND (reference sequence). Here the CDR3 DNA reads TGTGCCAGTACGGGACAGGGGAATAATTCACCCCTCCACTTT. Translation: CASTGQGNNSPLHF.

This chain connects TRBV27 to TRBJ1-5; no firm D call. Germline CDR1 MNHEY, CDR2 SMNVEV (reference sequence). CDR3 length: 16 residues. V dropped 6 bases and J dropped 1 base, with 16 bases sitting between them. Here the CDR3 reads CASSPSPLASNQPQHF. In DNA form, the CDR3 reads TGTGCCAGCAGCCCCTCCCCCCTAGCGAGCAATCAGCCCCAGCATTTT.

The V and J genes are TRBV4-3 and TRBJ1-4, with D possibly being TRBD1 (6 bases). Germline V lookup: CDR1 LGHNA, CDR2 YSLEER. Trimming shortened V by 2 bases and J by 3 bases, and 13 bases separated the two germline ends. CDR3 size: 16 residues. CDR3: CASSQLQGHSNEKLFF. As DNA, the CDR3 is TGCGCCAGCAGCCAACTGCAGGGGCACTCTAATGAAAAACTGTTTTTT.

The chain is built from TRBV6-6 and TRBJ1-1, with unresolved D. V was cut by 6 bases and J by 5 bases, with 16 bases left in between. There are 14 residues in the CDR3. Germline V gene sequence: CDR1 MNHNY, CDR2 SVGAGI (reference sequence). CDR3 DNA sequence: TGTGCCAGCAGCCACCGGAGCGCGTGGACTGAAGCTTTCTTT. Encoded protein: CASSHRSAWTEAFF.

The V call is TRBV7-2, the J call TRBJ2-7; 11 bases match TRBD1. The CDR3 runs 19 residues. Germline CDR1 is SGHTA and CDR2 is FQGNSA. V was clipped by 5 bases and J by 1 base; unmatched bases: 16. CDR3 amino acids: CASSATWGVGTGGSYEQYF. The CDR3 DNA reads as TGTGCCAGCAGCGCCACGTGGGGCGTTGGGACAGGGGGATCCTACGAGCAGTACTTC.

The chain couples TRBV6-1 to TRBJ2-5; possible D gene TRBD1, 6 bases. Trimming removed 3 bases from V and 4 bases from J, with 12 bases in between. Germline V gene lookup returns CDR1 MNHNS and CDR2 SASEGT. The CDR3 contains 14 residues. CDR3 DNA sequence: TGTGCCAGCAGTGAGTACAGGGTAGGAGAGACCCAGTACTTC. Amino acid sequence: CASSEYRVGETQYF.

The CDR3 protein is CASSLGGTGYGYTF. CDR3 sequence (DNA): TGCGCCAGCAGCTTGGGCGGGACAGGCTATGGCTACACCTTC. The chain recombines TRBV5-1 with TRBJ1-2; 8 nucleotides align to TRBD1. Per germline, CDR1 SGHRS and CDR2 YFSETQ. The V segment lost 0 bases and the J segment 4 bases; nucleotides outside the gene matches: 2. CDR3 length: 14 amino acids.

This chain uses TRBV4-3 with TRBJ1-1, with D possibly TRBD1 on 6 matching bases. This CDR3 is 15 amino acids long. The ends were cut back, 3 bases at V and 1 base at J, with 12 bases in the middle. CDR1 LGHNA and CDR2 YSLEER come from the germline V gene. CDR3 residues: CASSQLTGKNTEAFF. CDR3 in DNA: TGCGCCAGCAGCCAGCTAACAGGGAAGAACACTGAAGCTTTCTTT.

The chain links TRBV30 to TRBJ1-5; maybe TRBD1 (6 bases). Germline values: CDR1 GTSNPN, CDR2 SVGIG (reference sequence). The CDR3 has 14 residues. V dropped 2 bases and J dropped 7 bases, with 15 bases sitting between them. The CDR3 loop is CAWSRGGYEQPQHF. The CDR3 DNA follows: TGTGCCTGGAGTAGGGGGGGGTACGAACAGCCCCAGCATTTT.

In regard to this clone: A junction boundary mismatches the germline segment, possibly from a read error. This same CDR3 is encoded by further DNA sequences in the sample. V usage is TRBV5-1 and J usage is TRBJ2-3; 8 bases agree with TRBD1. From germline, CDR1 is SGHRS and CDR2 YFSETQ. This CDR3 region has 14 residues. The CDR3 DNA reads TGCGCCAGCAGCTCAGGACAGGGCACGGATACGCAGTATTTT. Its translation is CASSSGQGTDTQYF.

The chain carries TRBV5-6 and TRBJ1-3; D gene unclear. Germline CDR1 and CDR2: SGHDT and YYEEEE. V was clipped by 4 bases and J by 7 bases, with 27 bases between them. The CDR3 extends over 18 amino acids. CDR3: CASSGRSSRTISGNTIYF. The CDR3 nucleotides are TGTGCCAGCAGCGGTAGGTCGTCTAGAACAATCTCCGGGAACACCATATATTTT.